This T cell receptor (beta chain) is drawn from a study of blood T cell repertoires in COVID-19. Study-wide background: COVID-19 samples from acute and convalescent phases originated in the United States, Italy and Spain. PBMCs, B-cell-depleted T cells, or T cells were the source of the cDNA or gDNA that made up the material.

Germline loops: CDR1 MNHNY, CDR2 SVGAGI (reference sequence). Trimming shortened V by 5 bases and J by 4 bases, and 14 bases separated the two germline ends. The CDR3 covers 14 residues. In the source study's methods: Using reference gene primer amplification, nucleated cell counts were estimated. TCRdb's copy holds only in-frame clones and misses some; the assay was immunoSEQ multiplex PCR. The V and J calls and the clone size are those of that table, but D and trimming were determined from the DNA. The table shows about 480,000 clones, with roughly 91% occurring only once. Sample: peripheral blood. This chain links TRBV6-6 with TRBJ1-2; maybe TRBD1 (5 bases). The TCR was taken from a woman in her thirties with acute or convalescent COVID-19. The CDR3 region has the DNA TGTGCCAGCAGTACGCACCAGGGCCCCTATGGCTACACCTTC. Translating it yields CASSTHQGPYGYTF.